Presented here are 18 T cell receptor beta chains from one specimen sequenced in a study of blood T cell repertoires in COVID-19. Generated by immunoSEQ multiplex PCR, the TCRdb table keeps only in-frame clones and is missing some. The data contain over 250,000 clones, around 90% of them singletons. Sequencing was carried out using peripheral blood. These receptors came from a woman aged 40 to 50 who had recovered from COVID-19.

The rearrangement uses TRBV27 and TRBJ1-5; D gene unclear. V gave up 0 bases and J gave up 6 bases, with 18 bases separating them. CDR1 and CDR2 from the germline V gene are MNHEY and SMNVEV (reference sequence). The CDR3 runs 17 residues. The DNA for the CDR3 is TGTGCCAGCAGTTTATCACTTTTCCCGAGGGTGGTTCAGCCCCAGCATTTT. Its protein is CASSLSLFPRVVQPQHF.

The chain has TRBV6-2 or TRBV6-3 and TRBJ2-7; 14 positions match TRBD2. This CDR3 has 16 residues. Germline V gives CDR1 MNHEY, CDR2 SVGEGT. The V and J ends lost 6 bases and 3 bases, in that order; junction bases with no gene match: 7. DNA of the CDR3: TGTGCCAGCAGCGGCCTCGGGACTAGCGGGAGCTACGAGCAGTACGTC. Encoded protein: CASSGLGTSGSYEQYV.

The gene calls are TRBV19 and TRBJ1-2; TRBD1 agrees at 7 bases. This CDR3 comprises 16 residues. CDR1 is LNHDA, CDR2 SQIVND, per germline (reference sequence). V lost 3 bases to trimming and J lost 4 bases; unmatched junction nucleotides: 11. CDR3 amino acids: CASSMVGQGVVYGYTF. In DNA form, the CDR3 reads TGTGCCAGTAGTATGGTGGGGCAGGGGGTTGTCTATGGCTACACCTTC.

This chain links TRBV19 with TRBJ1-4, with D uncertain. The ends were cut back, 3 bases at V and 6 bases at J, with 8 bases in the middle. This CDR3 contains 13 residues. Germline V gene sequence: CDR1 LNHDA, CDR2 SQIVND (reference sequence). For the CDR3, the DNA is TGTGCCAGTAGTATCTGGCAGGATGAAAAACTGTTTTTT. Translation: CASSIWQDEKLFF.

The table lists this clone with a count of one. The gene calls are TRBV4-1 and TRBJ2-5; the D gene is possibly TRBD1 (6 bases). Looked up from germline, CDR1 is MGHRA and CDR2 is YSYEKL. Trimming cost V 0 bases and J 3 bases, with 14 bases left between them. The CDR3 sequence is 16 residues long. The DNA of the CDR3 is TGCGCCAGCAGCCAAGAGGGGGTGGGGACAAAAGAGACCCAGTACTTC. This codes for CASSQEGVGTKETQYF.

V usage is TRBV4-3 and J usage is TRBJ2-7; 14 bases line up with TRBD2. The length of the CDR3 is 16 residues. V dropped 3 bases and J dropped 9; count of bases not matched to a gene: 10. The germline CDR1 and CDR2 sequences are LGHNA and YSLEER. CDR3 nucleotide sequence: TGCGCCAGCAGCCAGGGACTAGCGGGAGTGAGTGTGGGGCAGTACGTC. As protein: CASSQGLAGVSVGQYV.

This rearrangement joins TRBV29-1 to TRBJ1-3, with 10 positions matching TRBD1. There are 13 residues in the CDR3. Germline-derived CDR1 and CDR2 are SQVTM and ANQGSEA. With 6 bases clipped from V and 8 bases from J, the junction kept 7 bases outside the gene matches. The CDR3 DNA is TGCAGCGTCCGCGAGACAGGGGGCTACACCATATATTTT. It is translated as CSVRETGGYTIYF.

The chain recombines TRBV6-5 with TRBJ1-2; the D gene is possibly TRBD1 (6 bases). Germline assignment: CDR1 MNHEY and CDR2 SVGAGI. V lost 0 bases, J lost 7 bases, and 9 bases lay in between. This CDR3 is built from 13 residues. CDR3 coding DNA: TGTGCCAGCAGTTACTCGGGGGCCGGTGGCTACACCTTC. This codes for CASSYSGAGGYTF.

The gene calls are TRBV19 and TRBJ1-1; tentative D call: TRBD1 (5 bases). Per the germline V gene, CDR1 is LNHDA and CDR2 is SQIVND (reference sequence). CDR3 length: 14 residues. V lost 4 bases and J 4 bases, leaving 13 bases between the germline ends. CDR3 loop: CASSTTWGGTEAFF. CDR3 bases: TGTGCCAGTAGTACTACCTGGGGGGGCACTGAAGCTTTCTTT.

In DNA form, the CDR3 reads TGCGCCAGCAGCTCCCCCGTCCCCTCCTACGAGCAGTACTTC. This encodes CASSSPVPSYEQYF. This chain connects TRBV5-1 to TRBJ2-7; D is ambiguous. V shed 3 bases and J shed 0 bases, with 10 bases lying between them. The germline gives CDR1 SGHRS, CDR2 YFSETQ. The CDR3 covers 14 residues.

The chain employs TRBV6-5 and TRBJ1-1; D is ambiguous. Germline CDR1 reads MNHEY; CDR2 reads SVGAGI. Trimming left V 0 bases short and J 0 bases short, with 11 bases between. The CDR3 has 16 residues. CDR3 sequence: CASSYSSPGMNTEAFF. The CDR3 DNA reads as TGTGCCAGCAGTTACTCGAGTCCCGGGATGAACACTGAAGCTTTCTTT.

The rearrangement joins TRBV24-1 to TRBJ2-7; 9 bases map to TRBD1. The CDR3 length is 14 residues. Germline values: CDR1 KGHDR, CDR2 SFDVKD. The junction had 5 bases not matched to a gene; V was cut back by 9 bases and J by 0 bases. The chain's CDR3 is CATGGTGPSYEQYF. The CDR3 DNA reads as TGTGCCACCGGCGGGACAGGGCCCTCCTACGAGCAGTACTTC.

The rearrangement links TRBV4-1 to TRBJ1-5; the match to TRBD1 covers 9 bases. Germline V CDR1 and CDR2: MGHRA, YSYEKL. This CDR3 region has 15 residues. V was clipped by 3 bases and J by 1 base; unmatched bases: 1. The CDR3 loop reads CASSHDRGSNQPQHF. CDR3 DNA: TGCGCCAGCAGCCACGACAGGGGGAGCAATCAGCCCCAGCATTTT.

The rearrangement joins TRBV6-2 or TRBV6-3 to TRBJ2-1; the D gene is possibly TRBD2 (6 bases). The CDR3 contains 13 residues. Germline CDR1 MNHEY, CDR2 SVGEGT. V was cut by 8 bases and J by 5 bases, with 13 bases left in between. The CDR3 loop reads CASRLLANNEQFF. CDR3 DNA sequence: TGTGCCAGCCGCCTACTAGCCAACAATGAGCAGTTCTTC.

Ten or more counts support this clone. The V call is TRBV29-1, the J call TRBJ1-2; D remains ambiguous. V was shortened by 4 bases and J by 6 bases, with 15 bases between the two germline ends. CDR1 and CDR2 (germline): SQVTM, ANQGSEA. CDR3 length: 13 amino acids. CDR3 region: CSVAGSGADGYTF. The CDR3 coding sequence is TGCAGCGTTGCGGGGAGTGGAGCTGATGGCTACACCTTC.

The chain uses TRBV5-1 and TRBJ2-5, with 9 bases fitting TRBD2. Germline CDR1 and CDR2: SGHRS and YFSETQ. Germline trimming cut 0 bases from V and 5 bases from J; bases unmatched to any gene: 8. The CDR3 covers 16 residues. The CDR3 DNA follows: TGCGCCAGCAGCTTGGCCGGGCGGGAGGGCCGTGAGACCCAGTACTTC. Its protein is CASSLAGREGRETQYF. The full variable domain, with the rest looked up from reference TRBV5-1 and TRBJ2-5, is KAGVTQTPRYLIKTRGQQVTLSCSPISGHRSVSWYQQTPGQGLQFLFEYFSETQRNKGNFPGRFSGRQFSNSRSEMNVSTLELGDSALYLCASSLAGREGRETQYFGPGTRLLVL.

The chain couples TRBV6-5 to TRBJ2-2, with 10 bases matching TRBD2. The CDR3 loop spans 15 amino acids. Germline-derived CDR1 and CDR2 are MNHEY and SVGAGI. V gave up 8 bases and J gave up 5 bases; unmatched junction bases: 8. CDR3 residues: CASASGRGKTGELFF. CDR3 DNA: TGTGCCAGCGCTAGCGGGAGAGGGAAGACCGGGGAGCTGTTTTTT.

The J gene is TRBJ2-1, the V gene TRBV9; TRBD2 matches 10 bases. Losses at the gene ends were 0 bases for V and 3 bases for J; bases not matched to a gene: 3. This CDR3 has 16 residues. Germline-derived CDR1 and CDR2 are SGDLS and YYNGEE. CDR3 sequence (DNA): TGTGCCAGCAGCGTAGGGACTAGCGGCCACTACAATGAGCAGTTCTTC. Residues: CASSVGTSGHYNEQFF. The complete variable domain, with remaining parts taken from reference TRBV9 and TRBJ2-1, reads DSGVTQTPKHLITATGQRVTLRCSPRSGDLSVYWYQQSLDQGLQFLIQYYNGEERAKGNILERFSAQQFPDLHSELNLSSLELGDSALYFCASSVGTSGHYNEQFFGPGTRLTVL.